These T cell receptor beta chains were read from a single sample in a study of early T cells in non-severe SARS-CoV-2 infection. TCRdb processed the 5' RACE reads anew with MiXCR; each CDR3 protein has one entry. The repertoire holds some 26,000 distinct CDR3 sequences, with 4.4% as singletons. The specimen sequenced was whole blood. The receptor source for this set is an adult who was a healthcare worker with PCR-confirmed SARS-CoV-2 infection or an uninfected control (not recorded which). The conserved cysteine and the conserved F or W are not part of the CDR3 here.

V	J	CDR3
TRBV6-1	TRBJ1-1	ASSYLGGTEAF
TRBV14	TRBJ2-1	ASSQGLHQYNEQF
TRBV18	TRBJ2-5	ASSPPWSGEMETQY
TRBV11-2	TRBJ2-1	ASSLAYPGLAGEIYNEQF
TRBV5-1	TRBJ1-2	ASSLVGQPSDGYT
TRBV20-1	TRBJ1-2	SAKGAFHNYGYT
TRBV4-1	TRBJ2-7	ASSQVEIGGERAYEQY
TRBV7-6	TRBJ2-2	ASSLGTMNTGELF
TRBV7-7	TRBJ2-1	ASSLGGTSVYNEQF
TRBV18	TRBJ1-1	ASSPTGTGESEAF
TRBV7-2	TRBJ2-7	ASSPMDRNPSYEQY
TRBV13	TRBJ1-1	ASSLSAWTEPFSNSEAF
TRBV20-1	TRBJ2-7	SAREQGKASYEQY
TRBV11-1	TRBJ1-2	ASSKDGGTSSYGYT
TRBV21-1	TRBJ2-7	ASSKALGFDEQY
TRBV7-9	TRBJ1-4	ASKHRDSNEKLF
TRBV9	TRBJ1-2	ASSVEVTQNYGYT
TRBV24-1	TRBJ2-1	ATSDPWTGGDYNEQF
TRBV20-1	TRBJ1-2	RYNLGNYGYT
TRBV5-1	TRBJ1-2	ASSLELNYGYT
TRBV2	TRBJ2-1	ASSGARYNEQF
TRBV28	TRBJ2-7	ASSGQPYEQY
TRBV20-1	TRBJ2-1	SARDVLTSGSSYNEQF
TRBV7-3	TRBJ2-1	ASSPGGTGRYNEQF
TRBV11-2	TRBJ2-1	ASSARAGGNNEQF
TRBV10-3	TRBJ1-1	AISIDRDTEAF
TRBV7-3	TRBJ2-2	ASSSGGTGVTGELF
TRBV7-2	TRBJ1-5	ASSFLGQGNQPQH
TRBV9	TRBJ2-3	ASSVGRGGDTQY
TRBV5-4	TRBJ1-6	ASSLVGTGASPLH
TRBV5-4	TRBJ1-2	ASSLGQLLNYGYT
TRBV10-3	TRBJ2-1	AISESRTNSEQF
TRBV6-5	TRBJ2-2	ASRNPGPTGELF
TRBV7-2	TRBJ2-3	ASSLSYTDTQY
TRBV7-7	TRBJ2-3	ASSLGGTDTQY
TRBV4-3	TRBJ1-2	ASSQATGTSYGYT
TRBV5-1	TRBJ2-6	ASSLFTGQLSGANVLT
TRBV2	TRBJ2-1	ASSEGTIPSNEQF
TRBV20-1	TRBJ1-5	SARGGGNSNQPQH
TRBV7-9	TRBJ1-1	ASSNTGYTEAF
TRBV29-1	TRBJ1-6	SVQRGADNSPLH
TRBV4-2	TRBJ2-7	ASSQALMSYEQY
TRBV7-2	TRBJ2-3	ASSLVAGNTDTQY
TRBV29-1	TRBJ2-2	SVSAGVNTGELF
TRBV19	TRBJ1-5	ASSDGQTLNQPQH
TRBV21-1	TRBJ2-7	ASSKGDSGRALGQY